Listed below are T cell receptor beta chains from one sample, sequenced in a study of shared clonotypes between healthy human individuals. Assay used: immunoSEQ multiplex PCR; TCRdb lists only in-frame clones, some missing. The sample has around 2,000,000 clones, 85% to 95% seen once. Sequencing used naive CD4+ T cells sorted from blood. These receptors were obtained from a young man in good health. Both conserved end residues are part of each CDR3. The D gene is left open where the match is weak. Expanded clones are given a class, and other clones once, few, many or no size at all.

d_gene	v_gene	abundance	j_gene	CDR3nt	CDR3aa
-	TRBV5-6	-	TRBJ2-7	TGTGCCAGCAGCTCGGGGCCCTACGAGCAGTACTTC	CASSSGPYEQYF
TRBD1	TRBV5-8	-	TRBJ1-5	TGTGCCAGCAGCAGGCTTGGGACAGGATTTAATCAGCCCCAGCATTTT	CASSRLGTGFNQPQHF
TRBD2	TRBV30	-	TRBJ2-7	TGTGCCTGGAGTCGGGGGGGAAGCTCCTACGAGCAGTACTTC	CAWSRGGSSYEQYF
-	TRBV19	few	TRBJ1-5	TGTGCCAGTACCGACAGTGATAGCAATCAGCCCCAGCATTTT	CASTDSDSNQPQHF
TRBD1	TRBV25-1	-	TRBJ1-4	TGTGCCAGCAGTAAACCGACAGGGATAAATGAAAAACTGTTTTTT	CASSKPTGINEKLFF
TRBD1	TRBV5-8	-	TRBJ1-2	TGTGCCAGCAGCCGACAGGGACCTTCTCGCTATGGCTACACCTTC	CASSRQGPSRYGYTF
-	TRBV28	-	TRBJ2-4	TGTGCCAGCAGTTTAGGGGGGGCCAAAAACATTCAGTACTTC	CASSLGGAKNIQYF
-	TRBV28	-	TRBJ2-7	TGTGCCAGCAGTTTCTCACTTCCCTACGAGCAGTACTTC	CASSFSLPYEQYF
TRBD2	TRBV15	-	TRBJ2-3	TGTGCCACTACAGCTAGCGGGGGTAGCACAGATACGCAGTATTTT	CATTASGGSTDTQYF
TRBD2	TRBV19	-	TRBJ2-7	TGTGCCAGTAGTAGGACTAGCGGGATCGGGGAGCAGTACTTC	CASSRTSGIGEQYF
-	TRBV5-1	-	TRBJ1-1	TGCGCCAGCAGCTTGATGTTGAACACTGAAGCTTTCTTT	CASSLMLNTEAFF
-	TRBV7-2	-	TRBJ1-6	TGTGCCAGCAGCTTAGTGGAGAATTCACCCCTCCACTTT	CASSLVENSPLHF
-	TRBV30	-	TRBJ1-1	TGTGCCTGGAGTGTACGTTTTGGCGGGGGGCTAAAGAACACTGAAGCTTTCTTT	CAWSVRFGGGLKNTEAFF
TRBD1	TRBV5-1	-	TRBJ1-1	TGCGCCAGCAGCCTAATGGGACAGGACACTGAAGCTTTCTTT	CASSLMGQDTEAFF
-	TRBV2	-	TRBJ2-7	TGTGCCAGCAGTGAAGGACCAGGCGAGCAGTACTTC	CASSEGPGEQYF
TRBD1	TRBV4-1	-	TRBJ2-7	TGCGCCAGCAGCCGAGTCGGGGACAGGACCTACGAGCAGTACTTC	CASSRVGDRTYEQYF
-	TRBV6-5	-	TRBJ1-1	TGTGCCAGCAGTTATGTAGGTCAGGGTAACACTGAAGCTTTCTTT	CASSYVGQGNTEAFF
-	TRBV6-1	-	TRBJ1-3	TGTGCCAGCAGTGAAGCGCCATTCTCTGGAAACACCATATATTTT	CASSEAPFSGNTIYF
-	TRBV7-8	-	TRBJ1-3	TGTGCCAGCAGCTTAGTGCAAGGAACAGGAAACACCATATATTTT	CASSLVQGTGNTIYF
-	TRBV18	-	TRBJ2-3	TGTGCCAGCTCACCCTCAGACACCACGAGCACAGATACGCAGTATTTT	CASSPSDTTSTDTQYF
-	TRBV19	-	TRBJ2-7	TGTGCCAGTAGTACACAGCCTCCCTACGAGCAGTACTTC	CASSTQPPYEQYF
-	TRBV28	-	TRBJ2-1	TGTGCCAGCAGTTTACGAGAGCAGTTCTTC	CASSLREQFF
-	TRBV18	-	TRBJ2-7	TGTGCCAGCTCACCGAAGACAGCTGGAGACGAGCAGTACTTC	CASSPKTAGDEQYF
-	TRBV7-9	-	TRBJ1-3	TGTGCCAGCAGCTTAGACGGGGTTAACTCTGGAAACACCATATATTTT	CASSLDGVNSGNTIYF
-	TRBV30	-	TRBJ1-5	TGTGCCTGGAGTCCCCAGGGGAATCAGCCCCAGCATTTT	CAWSPQGNQPQHF
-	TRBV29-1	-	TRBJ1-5	TGCAGCTATGGGAGGGAAGGGGATCAGCCCCAGCATTTT	CSYGREGDQPQHF
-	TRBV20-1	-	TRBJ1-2	TGCAGTGCGTTCAGTGTTGGCTACACCTTC	CSAFSVGYTF
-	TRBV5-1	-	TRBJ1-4	TGCGCCAGCAGCTTAGTCGCAACAGGGTGGGGTGAAAAACTGTTTTTT	CASSLVATGWGEKLFF
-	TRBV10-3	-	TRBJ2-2	TGTGCCATCAGTGAGGTGCTCCTCGGGGAGCTGTTTTTT	CAISEVLLGELFF
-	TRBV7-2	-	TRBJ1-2	TGTGCCAGCAGCCGGGACCGACTTGACTATGGCTACACCTTC	CASSRDRLDYGYTF
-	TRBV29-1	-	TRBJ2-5	TGCAGTTGGGCTCTCGGGGATGGGGAGACCCAGTACTTC	CSWALGDGETQYF
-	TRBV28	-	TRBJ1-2	TGTGCCAGCAGTTTAGGGGACGGGTATGGCTACACCTTC	CASSLGDGYGYTF
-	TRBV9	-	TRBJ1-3	TGTGCCAGCAGCTCCCAGGGGACGGCCCTCTCTGGAAACACCATATATTTT	CASSSQGTALSGNTIYF